One and the same sample provided the 29 T cell receptor beta chains below, sequenced in a study of molecular identifiers for immune sequencing clone quantification. Using its own MiXCR run on the PCR reads, TCRdb lists one record per CDR3 protein. The sample has 490,000 or so distinct CDR3 sequences, around 23% seen once; the top ten hold roughly 0.77%. The specimen sequenced was naive CD8+ T cells from blood, with Jurkat cell RNA spiked in. Subset of the sample: FACS-sorted CD8+CD4-CCR7+CD45RA+ naive T cells. The receptors stem from a human donor in good health. Some libraries in this study had Jurkat cell RNA spiked in.

There are many counts of this clonotype. V is TRBV4-3 and J is TRBJ2-7; 7 positions match TRBD2. Germline-derived CDR1 and CDR2 are LGHNA and YSLEER. This CDR3 has 14 residues. J was trimmed by 6 bases and V by 2 bases; bases with no gene match: 7. CDR3 amino acids: CASSQRLAAGEQYF. CDR3 DNA: TGCGCCAGCAGCCAACGACTAGCTGCGGGCGAGCAGTACTTC.

This chain links TRBV6-5 with TRBJ1-1; TRBD1 is a possible D gene (5 bases). Germline V lookup: CDR1 MNHEY, CDR2 SVGAGI. The CDR3 has 17 residues. V was cut by 6 bases and J by 3 bases, with 23 bases left in between. Written as DNA, the CDR3 is TGTGCCAGCAGCCCGACGCACTTCAGGGTTACGGACACTGAAGCTTTCTTT. It is translated as CASSPTHFRVTDTEAFF.

This sequence joins TRBV14 and TRBJ2-3, with D perhaps assigned TRBD1 or TRBD2 (5 bases each). The CDR3 is 20 amino acids. Trimming removed 4 bases at V and 0 bases at J, with 26 bases between. The germline CDR1 and CDR2 sequences are SGHDN and FVKESK. CDR3 region: CASSREQGVFVGPSTDTQYF. The CDR3 coding sequence is TGTGCCAGCAGCCGGGAGCAGGGAGTTTTTGTCGGTCCCAGCACAGATACGCAGTATTTT.

Worth noting for this clonotype: This may come from a read error, since a much larger clone is one base off. J is TRBJ2-1 and V is TRBV6-5; TRBD2 might be the D (5 bases). The CDR3 covers 15 residues. V lost 3 bases and J 9 bases, leaving 18 bases between the germline ends. The germline gives CDR1 MNHEY, CDR2 SVGAGI. CDR3 nucleotide sequence: TGTGCCAGCAGTTATCCGGGAAGGTGGCAGATTGAGCAGTTCTTC. It codes for CASSYPGRWQIEQFF.

The chain couples TRBV2 to TRBJ2-1, with 9 bases that match TRBD2. The trim removed 0 bases at V and 8 bases at J, leaving 11 bases unmatched. CDR1 SNHLY and CDR2 FYNNEI come from the germline V gene. This CDR3 is built from 17 residues. Here the CDR3 DNA reads TGTGCCAGCAGTGAAGCGCCTCAACCTAGCGGGGACGATGAGCAGTTCTTC. It is translated as CASSEAPQPSGDDEQFF.

This clonotype was seen at least ten times. The V gene is TRBV19, the J gene TRBJ1-2; D gene ambiguous. V was trimmed by 3 bases and J by 1 base, leaving 9 bases between them. CDR3 size: 14 residues. Germline V gene data show CDR1 as LNHDA and CDR2 as SQIVND (reference sequence). In DNA, the CDR3 is TGTGCCAGTAGTATCTTCTCCGGTAACTATGGCTACACCTTC. This sequence encodes CASSIFSGNYGYTF.

CDR3: CASSQVWQLRGNEKLFF. DNA of the CDR3: TGCGCCAGCAGCCAAGTTTGGCAGCTCAGGGGTAATGAAAAACTGTTTTTT. This sequence joins TRBV4-3 and TRBJ1-4, with a weak D call TRBD1 (6 bases). The CDR3 sequence is 17 residues long. V was clipped by 1 base and J by 4 bases, with 16 bases between them. CDR1 and CDR2 from the germline V gene are LGHNA and YSLEER.

The genes are TRBV30 and TRBJ2-5, with TRBD2 identical over 11 bases. Trimming removed 4 bases from V and 4 bases from J; junction bases left unmatched: 11. CDR3 length equals 16 residues. CDR1 is GTSNPN and CDR2 is SVGIG in the germline V gene (reference sequence). CDR3: CAWTYEPSGGRETQYF. In DNA form, the CDR3 reads TGTGCCTGGACCTACGAGCCTAGCGGGGGGCGAGAGACCCAGTACTTC.

On this clonotype: One base away lies a much larger clone, so this may be a sequencing read error. The chain joins TRBV5-1 to TRBJ2-6; a weak D match, TRBD1 (5 bases). CDR1 and CDR2 from the germline V gene are SGHRS and YFSETQ. This CDR3 is built from 19 residues. Here the CDR3 DNA reads TGCGCCAGCAGCTTGGACAGTCCCTTTATCCTTTCTGGGGCCAACGTCCGGACTTTC. It specifies CASSLDSPFILSGANVRTF. The full variable domain, completed using reference TRBV5-1 and TRBJ2-6, is KAGVTQTPRYLIKTRGQQVTLSCSPISGHRSVSWYQQTPGQGLQFLFEYFSETQRNKGNFPGRFSGRQFSNSRSEMNVSTLELGDSALYLCASSLDSPFILSGANVRTFGAGSRLTVL.

The rearrangement joins TRBV10-3 to TRBJ1-2; TRBD1 might be the D (6 bases). Germline V gene lookup returns CDR1 ENHRY and CDR2 SYGVKD. V lost 8 bases and J 5 bases, leaving 24 bases between the germline ends. The CDR3 has 16 amino acids. CDR3 DNA: TGTGCCATCGGTACGGACAGCAACTCACTTCGTTATGGCTACACCTTC. Translation: CAIGTDSNSLRYGYTF.

This clonotype came up many times. The V and J genes are TRBV29-1 and TRBJ2-6, with unresolved D. The V end lost 4 bases, the J end lost 1 base, and 17 bases lay between the germline ends. The CDR3 sequence is 17 residues long. The germline V gene has CDR1 SQVTM and CDR2 ANQGSEA. The CDR3 loop reads CSVVQYIPASGANVLTF. The CDR3 DNA reads TGCAGCGTTGTGCAGTACATACCGGCGTCTGGGGCCAACGTCCTGACTTTC.

The chain links TRBV20-1 to TRBJ2-7, with D possibly TRBD1 on 6 matching bases. The CDR3 has 13 amino acids. CDR1 is DFQATT, CDR2 SNEGSKA, per germline (reference sequence). V was shortened by 4 bases and J by 1 base, with 11 bases between the two germline ends. The CDR3 DNA reads TGCAGTGCTACCAGGGGAAATTCCTACGAGCAGTACTTC. Residues: CSATRGNSYEQYF.

This clonotype turned up a few times. The J gene is TRBJ2-1, the V gene TRBV19; no firm D call. The V gene's germline CDR1 is LNHDA and CDR2 SQIVND (reference sequence). The CDR3 loop spans 14 amino acids. V was pared by 0 bases and J by 5 bases, with 8 bases between. The CDR3: CASSIDLTNNEQFF. CDR3 DNA: TGTGCCAGTAGTATAGATTTAACCAACAATGAGCAGTTCTTC. Full variable domain (remainder filled in from reference TRBV19 and TRBJ2-1): DGGITQSPKYLFRKEGQNVTLSCEQNLNHDAMYWYRQDPGQGLRLIYYSQIVNDFQKGDIAEGYSVSREKKESFPLTVTSAQKNPTAFYLCASSIDLTNNEQFFGPGTRLTVL.

A remark on this clonotype: A read error may be the cause here, since a much bigger clone is one base away. The missing conserved phenylalanine or tryptophan at the end of this CDR3 makes a read error likely. The genes are TRBV27 and TRBJ2-3; TRBD1 matches at 8 bases. V dropped 7 bases and J dropped 1; count of bases not matched to a gene: 10. The germline V gene has CDR1 MNHEY and CDR2 SMNVEV (reference sequence). The CDR3 spans 16 residues. CDR3 sequence: CASKTRTGLRTDTQYL. The CDR3 DNA reads as TGTGCCAGCAAAACCCGGACAGGGCTGCGCACAGATACGCAGTATCTT.

This clonotype was detected many times. The chain carries TRBV30 and TRBJ1-5, with 9 bases identical to TRBD1. The CDR3 has 13 amino acids. Trimming removed 6 bases from V and 2 bases from J; junction bases left unmatched: 2. Per the germline V gene, CDR1 is GTSNPN and CDR2 is SVGIG (reference sequence). This chain's CDR3 is CACGDRGNQPQHF. CDR3 coding DNA: TGTGCCTGCGGGGACAGGGGCAATCAGCCCCAGCATTTT.

As regards this clonotype: This clone may be a read error of a much larger clone one base away. The chain links TRBV7-2 to TRBJ1-5; TRBD1 matches at 10 bases. There are 15 residues in the CDR3. Germline V gene sequence: CDR1 SGHTA, CDR2 FQGNSA. The CDR3 loop is CASSIGQGGNPPQHF. The CDR3 DNA reads as TGTGCCAGCAGCATCGGACAGGGGGGCAATCCGCCCCAGCATTTT.

The chain links TRBV5-8 to TRBJ2-7; TRBD1 agrees at 9 bases. V trimming: 4 bases; J trimming: 3 bases; junction bases outside the gene matches: 11. This CDR3 is 16 amino acids long. Germline lookup yields CDR1 SGHTS and CDR2 YDEGEE. The CDR3 loop reads CASSPKVGTGYYEQYF. CDR3 sequence (DNA): TGTGCCAGCAGCCCAAAAGTAGGGACAGGGTACTACGAGCAGTACTTC.

With respect to this clonotype: One end of the junction is discordant with germline, which a read error may explain. The chain uses TRBV29-1 and TRBJ2-7, with TRBD1 matching 7 bases. Germline V lookup: CDR1 SQVTM, CDR2 ANQGSEA. The CDR3 totals 13 residues. The CDR3: CSVEDREIYEQYF. For the CDR3, the DNA is TGCAGCGTGGAAGACAGGGAAATATACGAGCAGTACTTC.

This clonotype was seen ten or more times. The V and J genes are TRBV6-5 and TRBJ2-3, with D unclear. Germline CDR1 is MNHEY and CDR2 is SVGAGI. V was shortened by 5 bases and J by 4 bases, with 7 bases between the two germline ends. This CDR3 is built from 12 residues. This CDR3 is CASSTRADTQYF. The CDR3 DNA follows: TGTGCCAGCAGTACCAGAGCAGATACGCAGTATTTT.

The chain recombines TRBV29-1 with TRBJ2-1; no firm D call. Germline CDR1 SQVTM, CDR2 ANQGSEA. This CDR3 comprises 11 residues. The V end lost 7 bases, the J end lost 7 bases, and 11 bases lay between the germline ends. The CDR3 protein is CSGLEENEQFF. The CDR3 nucleotides are TGCAGCGGCCTAGAGGAGAATGAGCAGTTCTTC.

The chain carries TRBV2 and TRBJ2-5; D may correspond to TRBD1 or TRBD2 (6 bases each). This CDR3 is 15 amino acids long. Germline assignment: CDR1 SNHLY and CDR2 FYNNEI. Trimming left V 1 base short and J 1 base short, with 10 bases between. As DNA, the CDR3 is TGTGCCAGCAGTGAAGACGGGGGCCCCCAAGAGACCCAGTACTTC. It is translated as CASSEDGGPQETQYF.

This clonotype came up many times. The gene calls are TRBV7-6 and TRBJ2-3; D remains unclear. V lost 0 bases and J lost 3, with 13 bases in between. The CDR3 sequence is 16 residues long. Looked up from germline, CDR1 is SGHVS and CDR2 is FNYEAQ. The CDR3 DNA sequence: TGTGCCAGCAGCTTAGCGCAGTCCATTTTAACAGATACGCAGTATTTT. This gives the protein CASSLAQSILTDTQYF.

This chain joins TRBV28 and TRBJ2-7; a weak D match, TRBD2 (5 bases). CDR3 length: 14 residues. From germline, CDR1 is MDHEN and CDR2 SYDVKM. The V end lost 6 bases, the J end lost 7 bases, and 19 bases lay between the germline ends. For the CDR3, the DNA is TGTGCCAGCAGCCCGGAGGACCCTTCGGGGGAGCAGTACTTC. Translating gives CASSPEDPSGEQYF.

The sample holds a few counts of this clonotype. The chain couples TRBV27 to TRBJ2-3; TRBD1 matches at 7 bases. The CDR3 spans 15 residues. V lost 4 bases, J lost 4 bases, and 8 bases stayed unmatched. Germline V gene sequence: CDR1 MNHEY, CDR2 SMNVEV (reference sequence). In DNA form, the CDR3 reads TGTGCCAGCAGTTGGGGGACAGCGTATGCAGATACGCAGTATTTT. Translating it yields CASSWGTAYADTQYF.

This clonotype was observed a handful of times. V and J are TRBV4-1 and TRBJ2-3; the match to TRBD2 covers 10 bases. This CDR3 region has 18 residues. CDR1 and CDR2 from the germline V gene are MGHRA and YSYEKL. Unmatched junction bases numbered 11, after V lost 0 bases and J lost 5 bases. CDR3 protein: CASSQDVGAGGAIDTQYF. The CDR3 coding sequence is TGCGCCAGCAGCCAAGATGTAGGAGCGGGGGGGGCAATAGATACGCAGTATTTT.

J is TRBJ2-7 and V is TRBV4-2; possibly TRBD1 for D (6 bases). Germline CDR1 is LGHNA and CDR2 is YNFKEQ. This CDR3 contains 15 residues. V lost 0 bases to trimming and J lost 3 bases, with 12 bases between them. The CDR3 sequence is CASSQEFQGYYEQYF. The CDR3 DNA is TGTGCCAGCAGCCAAGAGTTCCAGGGGTACTACGAGCAGTACTTC.

This clonotype occurred once. The DNA of the CDR3 is TGCAGTGCTAGACCCTTGGGCCCGCCCTACGAGCAGTACTTC. Its protein is CSARPLGPPYEQYF. The rearrangement uses TRBV20-1 and TRBJ2-7; D remains ambiguous. Germline CDR1 DFQATT, CDR2 SNEGSKA (reference sequence). Trimming left V 2 bases short and J 2 bases short, with 13 bases between. The CDR3 contains 14 residues.

The rearrangement joins TRBV5-1 to TRBJ2-7; no definite D call. The length of the CDR3 is 14 residues. Germline V CDR1 and CDR2: SGHRS, YFSETQ. The V end lost 7 bases, the J end lost 9 bases, and 23 bases lay between the germline ends. The CDR3 DNA reads as TGCGCCAGCCGCCATGGAGACCGCCACGAAAGGCAGTACTTC. This gives the protein CASRHGDRHERQYF.

J is TRBJ2-7 and V is TRBV7-9, with D uncertain. Trimming removed 5 bases from V and 2 bases from J, with 7 bases in between. The CDR3 runs 12 residues. Per the germline V gene, CDR1 is SEHNR and CDR2 is FQNEAQ (reference sequence). CDR3: CASSRYTYEQYF. The CDR3 DNA reads TGTGCCAGCAGCCGATACACCTACGAGCAGTACTTC.